The 30 T cell receptor beta chains below all came from one sample that was sequenced in a study of PD-1 blockade in classical Hodgkin lymphoma. As to time point: cycle 4 day 1 (C4D1), after less than seven weeks of nivolumab. Each of the patients experienced relapse following autologous stem cell transplantation, and their brentuximab vedotin exposure differed. Magnetic depletion of unwanted cells isolated CD4+ T cells from thawed PBMCs. Using immunoSEQ multiplex PCR, the repertoire was profiled, and TCRdb retains in-frame clones only, with some absent. The table has 30,000 to 40,000 clones, around nine tenths seen once. Sequencing was performed on CD4+ T cells from blood, taken before the fourth cycle of nivolumab. These receptors all stem from a human donor with classical Hodgkin lymphoma.

The genes are TRBV10-2 and TRBJ2-7, with D perhaps TRBD2 (6 bases). There are 14 residues in the CDR3. Germline V gene lookup returns CDR1 WSHSY and CDR2 SAAADI. V gave up 6 bases and J gave up 0 bases, with 12 bases separating them. CDR3 in DNA: TGCGCCAGCAGAGCTAGCGTCAGCTCCTACGAGCAGTACTTC. As protein: CASRASVSSYEQYF.

This chain uses TRBV19 with TRBJ2-2; TRBD2 agrees at 7 bases. V was clipped by 6 bases and J by 0 bases; unmatched bases: 4. Germline V gene data show CDR1 as LNHDA and CDR2 as SQIVND (reference sequence). The CDR3 has 15 residues. CDR3 bases: TGTGCCAGTAGATTCCTAGCGGCGAACACCGGGGAGCTGTTTTTT. Translating it yields CASRFLAANTGELFF.

This chain links TRBV6-1 with TRBJ2-3, with D possibly matching TRBD2 (5 bases). In germline, CDR1 is MNHNS, CDR2 SASEGT. V was pared by 4 bases and J by 0 bases, with 20 bases between. CDR3 length: 18 residues. For the CDR3, the DNA is TGTGCCAGCAGTGCTAACCCGGACTGGGAAGCTAGCACAGATACGCAGTATTTT. Translating gives CASSANPDWEASTDTQYF.

The V and J genes are TRBV7-9 and TRBJ2-5; unclear D gene. Trimming cost V 1 base and J 0 bases, with 9 bases left between them. The CDR3 has 15 residues. CDR1 and CDR2 from the germline V gene are SEHNR and FQNEAQ (reference sequence). The CDR3 region is CASSLVTPYQETQYF. The CDR3 bases are TGTGCCAGCAGCTTAGTCACCCCTTACCAAGAGACCCAGTACTTC.

V usage is TRBV6-6 and J usage is TRBJ1-4; 7 nucleotides agree with TRBD1. Losses at the gene ends were 6 bases for V and 6 bases for J; bases not matched to a gene: 7. This CDR3 spans 14 amino acids. CDR1 MNHNY and CDR2 SVGAGI come from the germline V gene (reference sequence). The CDR3 reads CASSRSGGDEKLFF. DNA of the CDR3: TGTGCCAGCAGCCGATCAGGGGGGGATGAAAAACTGTTTTTT.

Only a few counts were recorded for this clone. The chain employs TRBV9 and TRBJ1-1; no clear D gene. The CDR3 loop spans 13 amino acids. V was pared by 4 bases and J by 0 bases, with 7 bases between. CDR1 and CDR2 from the germline V gene are SGDLS and YYNGEE. The CDR3 is CASSLSMNTEAFF. The CDR3 nucleotides are TGTGCCAGCAGCCTTTCAATGAACACTGAAGCTTTCTTT.

The genes are TRBV23-1 and TRBJ2-5; no reliable D call. TRBV23-1 has ORF status, its function being uncertain. The CDR3 has 15 residues. Trimming left V 4 bases short and J 2 bases short, with 14 bases between. DNA for the CDR3: TGCGCCAGCAGTCGACGAGGACGGCTACAAGAGACCCAGTACTTC. Residues: CASSRRGRLQETQYF.

CDR3 in DNA: TGTGCCAGCAGGCTACTGGGGGTCAGGGGGGAGTATGGCTACACCTTC. Translated, it gives CASRLLGVRGEYGYTF. The J gene is TRBJ1-2, the V gene TRBV6-4, with 7 bases aligning to TRBD1. Unmatched junction bases numbered 15, after V lost 6 bases and J lost 5 bases. CDR3 length equals 16 residues. The germline gives CDR1 MRHNA, CDR2 SNTAGT.

The J gene is TRBJ1-4, the V gene TRBV27; perhaps TRBD1 as D (5 bases). The CDR3 has 12 amino acids. CDR1 is MNHEY, CDR2 SMNVEV, per germline (reference sequence). The V and J ends lost 5 bases and 12 bases respectively, with 13 bases between them. This CDR3 is CASSPWQGELFF. As DNA, the CDR3 is TGTGCCAGCAGTCCTTGGCAGGGAGAACTGTTTTTT.

V gene TRBV5-1 combines with J gene TRBJ2-1; 8 positions agree with TRBD2. Germline V gives CDR1 SGHRS, CDR2 YFSETQ. With V trimmed by 6 bases and J by 0 bases, 5 bases remained unmatched. The CDR3 loop spans 15 amino acids. This CDR3 is CASTLSGSSYNEQFF. DNA for the CDR3: TGCGCCAGCACATTGAGCGGGAGCTCCTACAATGAGCAGTTCTTC.

The chain combines TRBV29-1 with TRBJ1-1; possibly TRBD1 for D (6 bases). Germline lookup yields CDR1 SQVTM and CDR2 ANQGSEA. V was pared by 6 bases and J by 11 bases, with 16 bases between. There are 11 residues in the CDR3. The DNA of the CDR3 is TGCAGCGTCCATGGGGGGGGGCTGGCTTTCTTT. This translates into CSVHGGGLAFF.

The chain couples TRBV27 to TRBJ1-5, with 9 bases fitting TRBD1. Germline trimming cut 4 bases from V and 3 bases from J; bases unmatched to any gene: 7. In germline, CDR1 is MNHEY, CDR2 SMNVEV (reference sequence). This CDR3 region has 16 residues. The CDR3 spells CASSSRRQGDNQPQHF. The CDR3 nucleotides are TGTGCCAGCAGTTCACGACGACAGGGGGACAATCAGCCCCAGCATTTT.

This chain uses TRBV4-1 with TRBJ2-5; D is unresolved. V was shortened by 0 bases and J by 3 bases, with 2 bases between the two germline ends. Per germline, CDR1 MGHRA and CDR2 YSYEKL. The CDR3 spans 12 residues. CDR3 DNA: TGCGCCAGCAGCCAAGACGAAGAGACCCAGTACTTC. It is translated as CASSQDEETQYF.

The V call is TRBV11-2, the J call TRBJ2-5; 14 bases are shared with TRBD2. CDR3 size: 16 residues. Germline values: CDR1 SGHAT, CDR2 FQNNGV. The junction had 2 bases not matched to a gene; V was cut back by 0 bases and J by 5 bases. Here the CDR3 DNA reads TGTGCCAGCAGCTTAGAAGGGACTAGCGGGAGTGAGACCCAGTACTTC. Translated, it gives CASSLEGTSGSETQYF.

V gene TRBV29-1 combines with J gene TRBJ2-1, with 9 bases aligning to TRBD2. The CDR3 has 15 residues. Germline V gives CDR1 SQVTM, CDR2 ANQGSEA. V dropped 6 bases and J dropped 3; count of bases not matched to a gene: 9. The CDR3 coding sequence is TGCAGCGTCTCCCCGGGACTAGCTTTCTACAATGAGCAGTTCTTC. This sequence encodes CSVSPGLAFYNEQFF.

This chain joins TRBV9 and TRBJ2-1; a weak D match, TRBD2 (5 bases). Trimming removed 0 bases from V and 0 bases from J, with 10 bases in between. CDR1 is SGDLS, CDR2 YYNGEE, per germline. This CDR3 contains 16 residues. The CDR3 DNA follows: TGTGCCAGCAGCGTAGCTAGCAGCCTCTCCTACAATGAGCAGTTCTTC. It is translated as CASSVASSLSYNEQFF.

This clone was detected once. CDR3 in DNA: TGTGCCAGTAGTATAGTGGGGGCTAGCGGGGCGGGTTCAAACTACGAGCAGTACTTC. Amino acids: CASSIVGASGAGSNYEQYF. The chain links TRBV19 to TRBJ2-7, with TRBD2 matching 9 bases. The germline V gene has CDR1 LNHDA and CDR2 SQIVND (reference sequence). V lost 1 base to trimming and J lost 3 bases; unmatched junction nucleotides: 16. CDR3 length: 19 residues.

The chain uses TRBV29-1 and TRBJ1-4; D not certain. This CDR3 region has 13 residues. Germline V gene sequence: CDR1 SQVTM, CDR2 ANQGSEA. Deletions cut 5 bases from V and 5 bases from J, with 12 bases between. Here the CDR3 reads CSVQNSRNEKLFF. Here the CDR3 DNA reads TGCAGCGTTCAGAACAGCCGGAATGAAAAACTGTTTTTT.

The chain recombines TRBV27 with TRBJ2-1; TRBD1 might be the D (7 bases). V was trimmed by 2 bases and J by 9 bases, leaving 26 bases between them. Germline-derived CDR1 and CDR2 are MNHEY and SMNVEV (reference sequence). CDR3 length: 18 residues. The CDR3 DNA reads as TGTGCCAGCAGTTTACTAGCGCCGTTGAGGGGGCGTGCAGGTGAGCAGTTCTTC. Translated: CASSLLAPLRGRAGEQFF.

A few counts support this clone. The V call is TRBV5-6, the J call TRBJ1-1; 8 nucleotides line up with TRBD1. The CDR3 is 16 residues long. The V and J ends lost 2 bases and 8 bases, in that order; junction bases with no gene match: 14. CDR1 and CDR2 (germline): SGHDT, YYEEEE. CDR3 amino acids: CASSFQTGGPSSEAFF. CDR3 nucleotides: TGTGCCAGCAGCTTCCAAACAGGGGGACCAAGTTCCGAAGCTTTCTTT.

The chain employs TRBV5-4 and TRBJ2-5; 7 bases align to TRBD2. The CDR3 sequence is 14 residues long. Looked up from germline, CDR1 is SGHNT and CDR2 is YYREEE (reference sequence). With V trimmed by 4 bases and J by 2 bases, 5 bases remained unmatched. The CDR3 DNA reads TGTGCCAGCAGCCCCCCCGGGAGGCAAGAGACCCAGTACTTC. It translates to CASSPPGRQETQYF.

The V and J genes are TRBV30 and TRBJ1-1; D remains ambiguous. Germline CDR1 is GTSNPN and CDR2 is SVGIG (reference sequence). The V and J ends lost 4 bases and 1 base respectively, with 7 bases between them. This CDR3 is built from 12 residues. The CDR3 sequence is CAWTEGNTEAFF. The CDR3 DNA follows: TGTGCCTGGACAGAGGGGAACACTGAAGCTTTCTTT. Variable domain in full (rest from reference TRBV30 and TRBJ1-1): SQTIHQWPATLVQPVGSPLSLECTVEGTSNPNLYWYRQAAGRGLQLLFYSVGIGQISSEVPQNLSASRPQDRQFILSSKKLLLSDSGFYLCAWTEGNTEAFFGQGTRLTVV.

The chain joins TRBV6-1 to TRBJ2-7, with D uncertain. CDR1 is MNHNS, CDR2 SASEGT, per germline. V was cut by 6 bases and J by 0 bases, with 12 bases left in between. CDR3 length: 14 amino acids. CDR3 nucleotides: TGTGCCAGCAGGCTAAATGGGGTCTCCTACGAGCAGTACTTC. Translated, it gives CASRLNGVSYEQYF.

The V call is TRBV6-1, the J call TRBJ2-5; D remains unclear. Germline CDR1 MNHNS, CDR2 SASEGT. The CDR3 is made up of 13 amino acids. V was trimmed by 7 bases and J by 1 base, leaving 10 bases between them. CDR3 sequence: CASISPIQETQYF. As DNA, the CDR3 is TGTGCCAGCATTTCACCAATCCAAGAGACCCAGTACTTC.

The rearrangement joins TRBV2 to TRBJ1-4; D might be TRBD1 (5 bases). The germline gives CDR1 SNHLY, CDR2 FYNNEI. The CDR3 consists of 15 residues. The ends were cut back, 4 bases at V and 3 bases at J, with 12 bases in the middle. CDR3 sequence reads: CASSVQGTSNEKLFF. The CDR3 bases are TGTGCCAGCAGTGTTCAGGGTACGTCTAATGAAAAACTGTTTTTT.

This chain connects TRBV6-6 to TRBJ2-1, with D uncertain. Germline V gene sequence: CDR1 MNHNY, CDR2 SVGAGI (reference sequence). V dropped 2 bases and J dropped 6 bases, with 11 bases sitting between them. This CDR3 has 14 amino acids. Here the CDR3 DNA reads TGTGCCAGCAGTTACCGGTTCAACGCCAATGAGCAGTTCTTC. It translates to CASSYRFNANEQFF.

This chain uses TRBV6-6 with TRBJ1-1, with a possible D match to TRBD1 (6 bases). Germline assignment: CDR1 MNHNY and CDR2 SVGAGI (reference sequence). V was shortened by 4 bases and J by 9 bases, with 21 bases between the two germline ends. This CDR3 is built from 15 residues. CDR3 nucleotides: TGTGCCAGCAGTTCCTCCGGACAGCCCGTAGCTCAAGCTTTCTTT. The encoded protein is CASSSSGQPVAQAFF.

The chain links TRBV28 to TRBJ1-2; 8 bases are shared with TRBD1. The CDR3 covers 15 residues. Per the germline V gene, CDR1 is MDHEN and CDR2 is SYDVKM. V shed 1 base and J 6 bases; nucleotides not matched to a gene: 7. DNA of the CDR3: TGTGCCAGCAGTTTATCAGGCAGGGGGCTGGATGGCTACACCTTC. Translated, it gives CASSLSGRGLDGYTF.

This sequence joins TRBV19 and TRBJ2-1; D might be TRBD2 (5 bases). In germline, CDR1 is LNHDA, CDR2 SQIVND (reference sequence). V shed 4 bases and J shed 1 base, with 14 bases lying between them. The CDR3 runs 16 residues. CDR3 coding DNA: TGTGCCAGTAGTACTATCCCCAGCGGATCCTACAATGAGCAGTTCTTC. It translates to CASSTIPSGSYNEQFF. Looking up the rest from reference TRBV19 and TRBJ2-1 gives the full variable domain: DGGITQSPKYLFRKEGQNVTLSCEQNLNHDAMYWYRQDPGQGLRLIYYSQIVNDFQKGDIAEGYSVSREKKESFPLTVTSAQKNPTAFYLCASSTIPSGSYNEQFFGPGTRLTVL.

The V and J genes are TRBV27 and TRBJ2-1; D is undetermined. The CDR3 spans 11 residues. Germline V gene lookup returns CDR1 MNHEY and CDR2 SMNVEV (reference sequence). Trimming shortened V by 1 base and J by 5 bases, and 0 bases separated the two germline ends. Written as DNA, the CDR3 is TGTGCCAGCAGTTTATACAATGAGCAGTTCTTC. The encoded protein is CASSLYNEQFF.